Following are 27 T cell receptor beta chains from one sample sequenced in a study of blood T cell repertoires in COVID-19. Clones were read by immunoSEQ multiplex PCR, and TCRdb kept only the in-frame ones, dropping some. This table holds 200,000 to 250,000 clones, about 78% found once. Sequencing input: peripheral blood. These receptors were collected from a woman between 65 and 79 years old with acute or convalescent COVID-19.

The chain recombines TRBV5-6 with TRBJ2-2, with no clear D. This CDR3 is built from 12 residues. CDR1 SGHDT and CDR2 YYEEEE come from the germline V gene. The germline V and J ends were trimmed by 4 bases and 1 base, with 2 bases remaining between them. CDR3 loop: CASSLNTGELFF. CDR3 sequence (DNA): TGTGCCAGCAGCCTGAACACCGGGGAGCTGTTTTTT.

The chain employs TRBV4-1 and TRBJ1-1; the D gene is possibly TRBD1 (6 bases). Per germline, CDR1 MGHRA and CDR2 YSYEKL. CDR3 length: 13 amino acids. V dropped 0 bases and J dropped 10 bases, with 12 bases sitting between them. CDR3: CASSQERQDRAFF. Written as DNA, the CDR3 is TGCGCCAGCAGCCAAGAAAGGCAGGACAGAGCTTTCTTT.

The V call is TRBV28, the J call TRBJ2-1; 7 bases align to TRBD1. This CDR3 comprises 12 residues. The V segment lost 6 bases and the J segment 5 bases; nucleotides outside the gene matches: 1. Germline CDR1 reads MDHEN; CDR2 reads SYDVKM. The chain's CDR3 is CASRTGDNEQFF. The CDR3 region has the DNA TGTGCCAGCAGAACAGGGGACAATGAGCAGTTCTTC.

The V and J genes are TRBV29-1 and TRBJ2-7; 11 bases line up with TRBD1. Germline loops: CDR1 SQVTM, CDR2 ANQGSEA. This CDR3 comprises 12 residues. Trimming cost V 7 bases and J 4 bases; bases outside gene matches: 3. CDR3 DNA sequence: TGCAGCGCCGGACAGGGGGCTTACGAGCAGTACTTC. This codes for CSAGQGAYEQYF.

The gene calls are TRBV10-1 and TRBJ2-1, with TRBD1 as a possible D gene (6 bases). The CDR3 is 13 amino acids. From germline, CDR1 is WNHNN and CDR2 SYGVQD (reference sequence). Trimming pared 6 bases from V and 4 bases from J, leaving 10 bases between. CDR3: CASSNTGYNEQFF. In DNA, the CDR3 is TGCGCCAGCAGCAACACAGGGTACAATGAGCAGTTCTTC.

This chain uses TRBV10-3 with TRBJ1-5, with D possibly being TRBD1 (5 bases). V was clipped by 3 bases and J by 7 bases, with 13 bases between them. The CDR3 runs 14 residues. Germline CDR1 ENHRY, CDR2 SYGVKD. The CDR3 sequence: CAISEFRGGQPQHF. In DNA form, the CDR3 reads TGTGCCATCAGTGAATTTCGGGGGGGGCAGCCCCAGCATTTT.

This clone was seen a few times. This sequence joins TRBV5-6 and TRBJ1-5, with D perhaps matching TRBD1 (6 bases). The ends were cut back, 4 bases at V and 4 bases at J, with 15 bases in the middle. Germline V gene lookup returns CDR1 SGHDT and CDR2 YYEEEE. This CDR3 has 15 residues. The CDR3 loop is CASSNRQAPNQPQHF. Written as DNA, the CDR3 is TGTGCCAGCAGCAATAGACAGGCTCCAAATCAGCCCCAGCATTTT.

V and J are TRBV18 and TRBJ1-2; tentative D call: TRBD1 (5 bases). Per germline, CDR1 KGHSH and CDR2 LQKENI. CDR3 size: 14 residues. V gave up 3 bases and J gave up 4 bases, with 12 bases separating them. In nucleotides, the CDR3 is TGTGCCAGCTCACCGGGGGGTCTGAGCTATGGCTACACCTTC. Residues: CASSPGGLSYGYTF.

V is TRBV30 and J is TRBJ2-1; 10 bases align to TRBD2. The germline CDR1 and CDR2 sequences are GTSNPN and SVGIG (reference sequence). The CDR3 extends over 15 amino acids. With V trimmed by 6 bases and J by 7 bases, 12 bases remained unmatched. The CDR3 coding sequence is TGTGCCTGCCCCCCGACTAGCGGGTATGTTAATGAGCAGTTCTTC. Translated, it gives CACPPTSGYVNEQFF.

CDR3 residues: CASSPRQGNNSPLHF. The DNA for the CDR3 is TGTGCCAGCAGCCCCAGACAGGGGAATAATTCACCCCTCCACTTT. This chain links TRBV7-2 with TRBJ1-6; 8 bases are shared with TRBD1. The CDR3 totals 15 residues. V lost 5 bases, J lost 5 bases, and 5 bases stayed unmatched. CDR1 is SGHTA and CDR2 is FQGNSA in the germline V gene.

The genes are TRBV6-6 and TRBJ2-3; 11 nucleotides line up with TRBD2. The trim removed 7 bases at V and 2 bases at J, leaving 8 bases unmatched. The CDR3 has 16 amino acids. Germline values: CDR1 MNHNY, CDR2 SVGAGI (reference sequence). The CDR3 loop is CASTQGLAVLTDTQYF. CDR3 nucleotide sequence: TGTGCCAGCACCCAGGGACTAGCGGTTCTCACAGATACGCAGTATTTT.

In the case of this clone: The sample contains more than one DNA sequence encoding this CDR3. V usage is TRBV7-9 and J usage is TRBJ2-1; a weak D match, TRBD2 (6 bases). The V end was cut by 0 bases, the J end by 0 bases, with 9 bases between. Germline loops: CDR1 SEHNR, CDR2 FQNEAQ (reference sequence). The CDR3 sequence is 16 residues long. The CDR3 is CASSLASGSSYNEQFF. CDR3 DNA sequence: TGTGCCAGCAGCTTAGCATCCGGGAGCTCCTACAATGAGCAGTTCTTC.

The chain couples TRBV19 to TRBJ1-2; 10 bases map to TRBD1. Trimming cost V 5 bases and J 12 bases; bases outside gene matches: 12. From germline, CDR1 is LNHDA and CDR2 SQIVND (reference sequence). CDR3 length equals 14 residues. CDR3 region: CASSAKGTGAPNTF. CDR3 DNA sequence: TGTGCCAGTAGTGCAAAAGGGACAGGGGCACCTAACACCTTC.

The chain recombines TRBV6-5 with TRBJ2-3; D remains unclear. Trimming took off 8 bases at V and 0 bases at J, with 12 bases between the two ends. The CDR3 is made up of 14 amino acids. CDR1 and CDR2 (germline): MNHEY, SVGAGI. The chain's CDR3 is CASRPYGSTDTQYF. CDR3 DNA: TGTGCCAGCCGTCCGTACGGGAGCACAGATACGCAGTATTTT.

This clone was recorded only once. V is TRBV9 and J is TRBJ1-1; D is ambiguous. Between the trimmed V and J ends, which lost 4 bases and 0 bases, there was a span of 10 bases. Per the germline V gene, CDR1 is SGDLS and CDR2 is YYNGEE. The CDR3 runs to 14 residues. In DNA, the CDR3 is TGTGCCAGCAGCCCGACAAGCATGAACACTGAAGCTTTCTTT. It specifies CASSPTSMNTEAFF.

The chain combines TRBV30 with TRBJ2-5; D is uncertain. This CDR3 is 10 amino acids long. Trimming cost V 5 bases and J 5 bases, with 6 bases left between them. Looked up from germline, CDR1 is GTSNPN and CDR2 is SVGIG (reference sequence). The DNA of the CDR3 is TGTGCCTGGGCCCAGGAGACCCAGTACTTC. Its protein is CAWAQETQYF.

This chain uses TRBV7-9 with TRBJ2-1; TRBD1 matches 8 bases. Germline CDR1 reads SEHNR; CDR2 reads FQNEAQ (reference sequence). The CDR3 sequence is 16 residues long. Unmatched junction bases numbered 8, after V lost 3 bases and J lost 4 bases. CDR3 in DNA: TGTGCCAGCAGCTTCGACAGGGGCCAGTTTTACAATGAGCAGTTCTTC. Translated: CASSFDRGQFYNEQFF.

The V gene is TRBV27, the J gene TRBJ2-1, with 8 bases matching TRBD1. There are 17 residues in the CDR3. With 5 bases clipped from V and 0 bases from J, the junction kept 9 bases outside the gene matches. The germline gives CDR1 MNHEY, CDR2 SMNVEV (reference sequence). The CDR3 nucleotides are TGTGCCAGCAGTCCAGGGACAGGCCGGGGCTCCTACAATGAGCAGTTCTTC. Amino acid sequence: CASSPGTGRGSYNEQFF.

The chain links TRBV6-5 to TRBJ1-2; D not resolved. Trimming took off 7 bases at V and 2 bases at J, with 8 bases between the two ends. CDR3 length: 12 residues. Germline CDR1 MNHEY, CDR2 SVGAGI. CDR3 DNA: TGTGCCAGCAAACAAGTCAACTATGGCTACACCTTC. This sequence encodes CASKQVNYGYTF.

The DNA of the CDR3 is TGTGCCAGCAGTTCTGGAGACGAGCAGTACTTC. Protein product: CASSSGDEQYF. This chain links TRBV2 with TRBJ2-7; D is uncertain. The CDR3 length is 11 residues. Germline-derived CDR1 and CDR2 are SNHLY and FYNNEI. V dropped 5 bases and J dropped 5 bases, with 7 bases sitting between them.

This chain links TRBV9 with TRBJ2-7; 7 nucleotides agree with TRBD2. Germline loops: CDR1 SGDLS, CDR2 YYNGEE. The CDR3 length is 15 residues. Germline trimming cut 2 bases from V and 1 base from J; bases unmatched to any gene: 6. CDR3 region: CASSVGGSGSYEQYF. CDR3 DNA sequence: TGTGCCAGCAGCGTCGGCGGGAGTGGGTCCTACGAGCAGTACTTC.

This chain connects TRBV7-3 to TRBJ2-1; maybe TRBD2 (6 bases). Germline V gene lookup returns CDR1 SGHTA and CDR2 FQGTGA. V was pared by 4 bases and J by 5 bases, with 15 bases between. The CDR3 covers 15 residues. CDR3 DNA: TGTGCCAGCAGCTCCGCGGGACTGGGGAACAATGAGCAGTTCTTC. Amino acid sequence: CASSSAGLGNNEQFF.

This clone is a singleton in its sample. This chain uses TRBV7-8 with TRBJ1-5; possible D gene TRBD1, 5 bases. The CDR3 extends over 14 amino acids. Trimming pared 3 bases from V and 3 bases from J, leaving 9 bases between. Germline assignment: CDR1 SGHVS and CDR2 FQNEAQ. The CDR3: CASSLGRVNQPQHF. The CDR3 DNA follows: TGTGCCAGCAGCTTGGGCAGGGTCAATCAGCCCCAGCATTTT. The full variable domain, its missing parts supplied by reference TRBV7-8 and TRBJ1-5, is GAGVSQSPRYKVAKRGQDVALRCDPISGHVSLFWYQQALGQGPEFLTYFQNEAQLDKSGLPSDRFFAERPEGSVSTLKIQRTQQEDSAVYLCASSLGRVNQPQHFGDGTRLSIL.

The genes are TRBV3-1 (or the pseudogene TRBV3-2) and TRBJ1-2, with D possibly matching TRBD1 (6 bases). CDR1 and CDR2 (germline): LGHDT, YNNKEL (reference sequence). CDR3 length equals 13 residues. V lost 3 bases and J 8 bases, leaving 13 bases between the germline ends. The CDR3 nucleotides read TGTGCCAGCAGCCAGGGGGCAGCGAAAGGCTACACCTTC. Translated, it gives CASSQGAAKGYTF.

V usage is TRBV6-5 and J usage is TRBJ2-1; 11 bases agree with TRBD2. Germline lookup yields CDR1 MNHEY and CDR2 SVGAGI. V trimming: 2 bases; J trimming: 8 bases; junction bases outside the gene matches: 8. The CDR3 runs to 16 residues. In DNA, the CDR3 is TGTGCCAGCAGTTACAGGCCTAGCGGGAGGAGGGATGAGCAGTTCTTC. It codes for CASSYRPSGRRDEQFF.

The chain carries TRBV6-5 and TRBJ2-3; 8 nucleotides agree with TRBD1. Trimming took 6 bases from V and 1 from J; bases not matched to a gene: 6. This CDR3 has 15 residues. Germline V gene data show CDR1 as MNHEY and CDR2 as SVGAGI. CDR3 amino acids: CASRSGGAGTDTQYF. CDR3 coding DNA: TGTGCCAGCAGGTCAGGGGGCGCCGGCACAGATACGCAGTATTTT.

The V call is TRBV5-6, the J call TRBJ2-1; no definite D call. Germline V gives CDR1 SGHDT, CDR2 YYEEEE. Trimming removed 4 bases from V and 0 bases from J, with 5 bases in between. This CDR3 spans 13 amino acids. CDR3 residues: CASSGLSYNEQFF. CDR3 nucleotide sequence: TGTGCCAGCAGCGGGCTCTCCTACAATGAGCAGTTCTTC.